One T cell receptor (beta chain) is described in this entry. The antigen remains undetermined. The protocol was immunoSEQ multiplex PCR, while the TCRdb copy is restricted to in-frame clones and leaves out a portion. The sample yields 60,000 to 75,000 clones, about 90% seen once. The data were taken from a study of OX40 agonist ivuxolimab in advanced cancers. Study results and caveats: The average count of expanded clones was higher among CD8+ T cells than among CD4+.

Per germline, CDR1 SGDLS and CDR2 YYNGEE. This CDR3 spans 14 amino acids. The ends were cut back, 2 bases at V and 7 bases at J, with 13 bases in the middle. The sequencing used CD4+ or CD8+ T cells sorted from blood, collected in a trial of the OX40 agonist ivuxolimab. V usage is TRBV9 and J usage is TRBJ2-4; D possibly corresponds to TRBD1 (6 bases). The TCR was taken from an adult with an advanced solid tumor such as melanoma, head and neck, liver or kidney cancer. The CDR3 bases are TGTGCCAGCAGCGTTGGGTCAGGGGCCAACATTCAGTACTTC. Translation gives CASSVGSGANIQYF.